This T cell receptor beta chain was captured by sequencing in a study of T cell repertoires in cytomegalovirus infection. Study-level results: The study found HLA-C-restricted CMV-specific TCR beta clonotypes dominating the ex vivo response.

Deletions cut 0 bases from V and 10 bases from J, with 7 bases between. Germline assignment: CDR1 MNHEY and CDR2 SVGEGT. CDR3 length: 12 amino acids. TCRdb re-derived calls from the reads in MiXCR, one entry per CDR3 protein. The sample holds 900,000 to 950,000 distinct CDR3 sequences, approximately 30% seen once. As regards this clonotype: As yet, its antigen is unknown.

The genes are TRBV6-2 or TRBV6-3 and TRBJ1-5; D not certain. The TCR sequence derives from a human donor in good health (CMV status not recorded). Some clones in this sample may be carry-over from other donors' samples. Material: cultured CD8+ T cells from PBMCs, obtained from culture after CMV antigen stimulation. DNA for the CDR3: TGTGCCAGCAGTTACTCCCGGGTCCCCCAGCATTTT. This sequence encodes CASSYSRVPQHF.